Listed here is a single T cell receptor (beta chain). The target antigen is unknown. TCRdb re-called the RACE reads through MiXCR, storing one row per CDR3 protein. The profile shows 370,000 or so distinct CDR3 sequences, nearly 5% of them singletons. CDR3 length equals 12 residues. Between the trimmed V and J ends, which lost 4 bases and 9 bases, there was a span of 13 bases. CDR1 is PRHDT, CDR2 FYEKMQ, per germline (reference sequence). Time point: patch test 1, 2 weeks after DPC sensitization. This sample's treatment: therapeutic diphenylcyclopropenone sensitization with weekly scalp DPC. Each donor was an alopecia patient between 18 and 70 years of age who qualified for DPC. The sample comes from a study of human T cells and chemical hapten exposure. Study observations and caveats: Controls had significantly fewer large CDR3 similarity clusters than were formed by expanded TCRs. With patch test score, the counts of PT1 expanded TCRs showed a positive correlation.

Sample: whole blood, taken in connection with sensitization to the hapten diphenylcyclopropenone (DPC). The chain carries TRBV13 and TRBJ2-7; D uncertain. The receptor comes from a woman aged 45-59 years with alopecia areata. Some clones in this sample may be carry-over from other donors' samples. CDR3 sequence reads: CASSSFQGRQYF. In nucleotides, the CDR3 is TGTGCCAGCAGCTCCTTCCAAGGCCGGCAGTACTTC.